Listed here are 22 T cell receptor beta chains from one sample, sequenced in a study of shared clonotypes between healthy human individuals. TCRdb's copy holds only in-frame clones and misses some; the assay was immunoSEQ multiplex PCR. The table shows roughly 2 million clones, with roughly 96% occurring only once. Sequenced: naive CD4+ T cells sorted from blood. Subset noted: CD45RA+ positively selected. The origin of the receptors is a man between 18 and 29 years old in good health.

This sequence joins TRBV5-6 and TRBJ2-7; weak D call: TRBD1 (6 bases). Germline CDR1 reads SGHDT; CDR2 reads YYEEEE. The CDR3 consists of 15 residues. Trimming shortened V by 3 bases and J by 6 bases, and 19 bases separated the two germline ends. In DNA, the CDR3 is TGTGCCAGCAGCTCCAAGAACAGGGCCACGGGCGAGCAGTACTTC. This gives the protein CASSSKNRATGEQYF.

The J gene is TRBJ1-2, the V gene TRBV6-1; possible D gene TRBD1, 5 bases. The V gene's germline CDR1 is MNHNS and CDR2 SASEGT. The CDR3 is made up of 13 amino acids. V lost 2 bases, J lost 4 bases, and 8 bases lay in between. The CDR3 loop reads CASSEWGFYGYTF. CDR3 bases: TGTGCCAGCAGTGAATGGGGCTTCTATGGCTACACCTTC.

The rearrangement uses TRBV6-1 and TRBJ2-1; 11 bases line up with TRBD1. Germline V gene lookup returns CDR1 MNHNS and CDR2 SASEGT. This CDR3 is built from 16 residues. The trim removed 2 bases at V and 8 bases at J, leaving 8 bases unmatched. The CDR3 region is CASSEYWDRGWDEQFF. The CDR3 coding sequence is TGTGCCAGCAGTGAATATTGGGACAGGGGGTGGGATGAGCAGTTCTTC.

The CDR3 sequence: CASSRSSGGAGELFF. The CDR3 region has the DNA TGTGCCAGCAGTCGGTCGAGCGGGGGGGCCGGGGAGCTGTTTTTT. The J gene is TRBJ2-2, the V gene TRBV6-1; 10 positions agree with TRBD2. This CDR3 region has 15 residues. The ends lost 5 bases at V and 6 bases at J; junction bases unmatched: 6. Germline assignment: CDR1 MNHNS and CDR2 SASEGT.

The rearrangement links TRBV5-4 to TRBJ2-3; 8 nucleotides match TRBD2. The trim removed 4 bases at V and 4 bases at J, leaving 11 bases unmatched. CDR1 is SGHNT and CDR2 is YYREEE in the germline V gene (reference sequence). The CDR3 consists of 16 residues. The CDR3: CASSPGGPLFPDTQYF. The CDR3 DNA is TGTGCCAGCAGCCCGGGGGGGCCCTTGTTTCCAGATACGCAGTATTTT.

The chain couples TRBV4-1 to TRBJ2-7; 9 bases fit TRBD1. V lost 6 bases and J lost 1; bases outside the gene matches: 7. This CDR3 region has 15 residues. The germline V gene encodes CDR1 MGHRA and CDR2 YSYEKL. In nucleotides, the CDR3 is TGCGCCAGCAGGTCACAGGGGGCGCTTTCCTACGAGCAGTACTTC. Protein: CASRSQGALSYEQYF.

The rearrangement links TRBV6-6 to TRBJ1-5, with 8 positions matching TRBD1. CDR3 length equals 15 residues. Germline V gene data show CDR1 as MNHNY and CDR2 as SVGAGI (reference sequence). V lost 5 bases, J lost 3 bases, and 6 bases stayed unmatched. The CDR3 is CASSQGGQVNQPQHF. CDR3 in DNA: TGTGCCAGCAGTCAGGGGGGACAGGTCAATCAGCCCCAGCATTTT.

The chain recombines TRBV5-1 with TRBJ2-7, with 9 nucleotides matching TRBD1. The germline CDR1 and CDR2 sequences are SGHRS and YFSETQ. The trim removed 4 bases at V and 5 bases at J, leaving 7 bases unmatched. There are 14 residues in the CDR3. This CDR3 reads CASSAGTGFNEQYF. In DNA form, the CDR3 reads TGCGCCAGCAGCGCCGGGACAGGGTTCAACGAGCAGTACTTC.

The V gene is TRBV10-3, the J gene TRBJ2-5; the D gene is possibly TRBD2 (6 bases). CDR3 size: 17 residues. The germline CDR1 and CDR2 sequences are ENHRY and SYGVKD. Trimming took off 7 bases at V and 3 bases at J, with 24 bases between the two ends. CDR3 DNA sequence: TGTGCCATCACCTCCTCCCCACCGGGACTGGACAAAGAGACCCAGTACTTC. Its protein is CAITSSPPGLDKETQYF.

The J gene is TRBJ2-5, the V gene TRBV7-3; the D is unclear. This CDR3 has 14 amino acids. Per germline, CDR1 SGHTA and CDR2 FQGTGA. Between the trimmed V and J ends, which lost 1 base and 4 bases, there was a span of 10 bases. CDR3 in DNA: TGTGCCAGCAGCTTAAATTCTGCCTCAGAGACCCAGTACTTC. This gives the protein CASSLNSASETQYF.

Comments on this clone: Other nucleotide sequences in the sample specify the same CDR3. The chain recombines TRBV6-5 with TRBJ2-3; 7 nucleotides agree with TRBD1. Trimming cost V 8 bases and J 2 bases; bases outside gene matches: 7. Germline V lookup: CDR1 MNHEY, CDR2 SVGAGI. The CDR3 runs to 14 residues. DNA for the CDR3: TGTGCCAGCTCAGGGGGTCGCTACACAGATACGCAGTATTTT. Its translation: CASSGGRYTDTQYF.

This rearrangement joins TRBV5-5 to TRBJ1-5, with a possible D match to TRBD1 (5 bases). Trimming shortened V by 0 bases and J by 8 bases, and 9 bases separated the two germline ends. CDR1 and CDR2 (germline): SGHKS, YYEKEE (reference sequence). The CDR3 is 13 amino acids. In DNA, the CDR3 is TGTGCCAGCAGCTTGGAGGGGATCAAGCCCCAGCATTTT. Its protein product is CASSLEGIKPQHF.

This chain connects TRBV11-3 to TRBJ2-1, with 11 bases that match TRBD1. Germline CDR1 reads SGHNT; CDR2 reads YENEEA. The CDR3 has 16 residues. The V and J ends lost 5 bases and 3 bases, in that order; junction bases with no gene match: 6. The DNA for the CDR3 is TGTGCCAGCAGCGGGCCCGGGACAGGGGGCTACAATGAGCAGTTCTTC. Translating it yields CASSGPGTGGYNEQFF.

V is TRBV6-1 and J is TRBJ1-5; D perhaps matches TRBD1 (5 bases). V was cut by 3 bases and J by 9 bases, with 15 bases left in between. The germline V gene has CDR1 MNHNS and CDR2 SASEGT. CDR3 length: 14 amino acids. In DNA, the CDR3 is TGTGCCAGCAGTGACGGCCAGGGTGTTTTGCCCCAGCATTTT. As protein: CASSDGQGVLPQHF.

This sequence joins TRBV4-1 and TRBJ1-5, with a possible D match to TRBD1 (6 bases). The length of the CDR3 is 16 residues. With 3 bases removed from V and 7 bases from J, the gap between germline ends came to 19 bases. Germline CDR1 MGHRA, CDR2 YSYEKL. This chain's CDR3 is CASSQTGPNSGQPQHF. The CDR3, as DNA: TGCGCCAGCAGCCAGACAGGACCTAATTCGGGACAGCCCCAGCATTTT.

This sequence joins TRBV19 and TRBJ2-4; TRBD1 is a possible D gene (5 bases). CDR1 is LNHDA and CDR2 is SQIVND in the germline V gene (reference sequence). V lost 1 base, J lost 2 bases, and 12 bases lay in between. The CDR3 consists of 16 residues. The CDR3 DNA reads TGTGCCAGTAGTATAGCGCAGGGCGGACCCAAAAACATTCAGTACTTC. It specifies CASSIAQGGPKNIQYF.

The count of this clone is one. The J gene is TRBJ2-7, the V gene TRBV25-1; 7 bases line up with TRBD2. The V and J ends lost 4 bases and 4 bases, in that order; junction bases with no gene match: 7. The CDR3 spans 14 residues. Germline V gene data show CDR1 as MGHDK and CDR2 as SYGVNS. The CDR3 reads CASSAGGREYEQYF. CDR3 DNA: TGTGCCAGCAGTGCTGGCGGGAGAGAATACGAGCAGTACTTC.

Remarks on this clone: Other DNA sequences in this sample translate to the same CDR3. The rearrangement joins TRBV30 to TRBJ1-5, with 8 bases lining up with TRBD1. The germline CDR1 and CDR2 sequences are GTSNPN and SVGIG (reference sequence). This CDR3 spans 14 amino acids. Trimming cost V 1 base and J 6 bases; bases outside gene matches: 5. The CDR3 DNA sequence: TGTGCCTGGAGTGCCGGGACAGGTAGTCAGCCCCAGCATTTT. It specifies CAWSAGTGSQPQHF.

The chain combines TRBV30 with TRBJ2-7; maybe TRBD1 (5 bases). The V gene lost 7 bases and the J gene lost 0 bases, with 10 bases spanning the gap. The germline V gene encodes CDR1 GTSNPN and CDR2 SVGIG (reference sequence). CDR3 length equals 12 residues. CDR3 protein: CALQATSYEQYF. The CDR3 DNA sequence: TGTGCCTTACAGGCGACCTCCTACGAGCAGTACTTC.

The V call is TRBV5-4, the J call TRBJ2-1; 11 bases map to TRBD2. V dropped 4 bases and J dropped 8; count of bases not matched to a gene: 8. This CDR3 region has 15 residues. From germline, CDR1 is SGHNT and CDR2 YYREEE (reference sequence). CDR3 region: CASSKRLAGIDEQFF. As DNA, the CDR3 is TGTGCCAGCAGCAAGAGACTAGCGGGGATAGATGAGCAGTTCTTC.

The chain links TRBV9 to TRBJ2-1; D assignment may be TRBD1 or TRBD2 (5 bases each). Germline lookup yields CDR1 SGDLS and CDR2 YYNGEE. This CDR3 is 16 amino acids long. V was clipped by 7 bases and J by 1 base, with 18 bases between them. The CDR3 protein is CASHPGQGGSYNEQFF. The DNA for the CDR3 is TGTGCCAGCCACCCGGGGCAGGGCGGTTCCTACAATGAGCAGTTCTTC.

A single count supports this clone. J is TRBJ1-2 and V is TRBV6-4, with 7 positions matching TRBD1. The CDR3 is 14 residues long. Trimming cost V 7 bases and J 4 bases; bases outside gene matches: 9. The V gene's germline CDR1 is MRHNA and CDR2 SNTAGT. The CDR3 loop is CASTVGGAGYGYTF. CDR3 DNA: TGTGCCAGCACAGTAGGGGGCGCGGGCTATGGCTACACCTTC.